Listed below are T cell receptor beta chains from one sample, sequenced in a study of cytomegalovirus exposure and HLA in healthy donors. The protocol was immunoSEQ multiplex PCR, while the TCRdb copy is restricted to in-frame clones and leaves out a portion. The sample holds 130,000 to 150,000 clones, more than 70% seen once. The specimen sequenced was PBMCs. The receptors were gathered from a woman between 50 and 59 years old in good health and CMV-seronegative. CDR3s include the opening cysteine and the closing phenylalanine or tryptophan. Clone size is stated in some rows and not others, as once, few, many or a class when expanded.

clone_size,v_call,cdr3_aa
few,TRBV15,CATSKDGSSGANVLTF
.,TRBV7-2,CASSLVEGAQETQYF
.,TRBV9,CASSVEGTGLAEAFF
.,TRBV29-1,CSVEDKRGSEQYF
.,TRBV13,CASRPTGAVTEAFF
once,TRBV4-2,CASSQHSGLGASDTQYF
.,TRBV5-6,CASSLFALAGNEQFF
.,TRBV7-6,CASTPLDGEVYEQYF
.,TRBV9,CASSVESGWYGELFF
once,TRBV5-4,CASSPPSGSTQYF
.,TRBV18,CASSSRLVSFLNEQFF
.,TRBV2,CTSKGQRNTEAFF
.,TRBV19,CASSIRTDYGYTF
.,TRBV2,CASSEPGQLSYNEQFF
.,TRBV5-1,CASRLAGGVQYF
.,TRBV4-2,CASSQDPAAGGGYNEQFF
.,TRBV7-7,CASSVRREEKLFF
once,TRBV7-2,CASNSGHSSYEQYF
.,TRBV30,CAWSNEDRGYGYTF
.,TRBV9,CASSWGQTYGYTF
.,TRBV7-2,CASSLAGVAGVRRDTQYF
few,TRBV7-9,CASSLGGQGVDEQFF
once,TRBV28,CASSTVSGGWYGYTF
.,TRBV19,CASSIDSGVSNQPQHF
once,TRBV19,CASSPRPGTGNYEQYF
.,TRBV6-6,CASSNRGQAPNEKLFF
.,TRBV5-1,CASSQDRGETQYF
.,TRBV6-6,CASSNTGGSNQPQHF
.,TRBV5-4,CASSSDSEQFF
.,TRBV29-1,CSVGGTFQETQYF
.,TRBV7-9,CASSTHRDSSYNSPLHF
.,TRBV5-1,CASSVLAGAQETQYF
.,TRBV2,CASSGQGSADTQYF
.,TRBV2,CASGDRQETQYF
.,TRBV25-1,CASSEGTGLDYGYTF
.,TRBV2,CASSERTSGETQYF